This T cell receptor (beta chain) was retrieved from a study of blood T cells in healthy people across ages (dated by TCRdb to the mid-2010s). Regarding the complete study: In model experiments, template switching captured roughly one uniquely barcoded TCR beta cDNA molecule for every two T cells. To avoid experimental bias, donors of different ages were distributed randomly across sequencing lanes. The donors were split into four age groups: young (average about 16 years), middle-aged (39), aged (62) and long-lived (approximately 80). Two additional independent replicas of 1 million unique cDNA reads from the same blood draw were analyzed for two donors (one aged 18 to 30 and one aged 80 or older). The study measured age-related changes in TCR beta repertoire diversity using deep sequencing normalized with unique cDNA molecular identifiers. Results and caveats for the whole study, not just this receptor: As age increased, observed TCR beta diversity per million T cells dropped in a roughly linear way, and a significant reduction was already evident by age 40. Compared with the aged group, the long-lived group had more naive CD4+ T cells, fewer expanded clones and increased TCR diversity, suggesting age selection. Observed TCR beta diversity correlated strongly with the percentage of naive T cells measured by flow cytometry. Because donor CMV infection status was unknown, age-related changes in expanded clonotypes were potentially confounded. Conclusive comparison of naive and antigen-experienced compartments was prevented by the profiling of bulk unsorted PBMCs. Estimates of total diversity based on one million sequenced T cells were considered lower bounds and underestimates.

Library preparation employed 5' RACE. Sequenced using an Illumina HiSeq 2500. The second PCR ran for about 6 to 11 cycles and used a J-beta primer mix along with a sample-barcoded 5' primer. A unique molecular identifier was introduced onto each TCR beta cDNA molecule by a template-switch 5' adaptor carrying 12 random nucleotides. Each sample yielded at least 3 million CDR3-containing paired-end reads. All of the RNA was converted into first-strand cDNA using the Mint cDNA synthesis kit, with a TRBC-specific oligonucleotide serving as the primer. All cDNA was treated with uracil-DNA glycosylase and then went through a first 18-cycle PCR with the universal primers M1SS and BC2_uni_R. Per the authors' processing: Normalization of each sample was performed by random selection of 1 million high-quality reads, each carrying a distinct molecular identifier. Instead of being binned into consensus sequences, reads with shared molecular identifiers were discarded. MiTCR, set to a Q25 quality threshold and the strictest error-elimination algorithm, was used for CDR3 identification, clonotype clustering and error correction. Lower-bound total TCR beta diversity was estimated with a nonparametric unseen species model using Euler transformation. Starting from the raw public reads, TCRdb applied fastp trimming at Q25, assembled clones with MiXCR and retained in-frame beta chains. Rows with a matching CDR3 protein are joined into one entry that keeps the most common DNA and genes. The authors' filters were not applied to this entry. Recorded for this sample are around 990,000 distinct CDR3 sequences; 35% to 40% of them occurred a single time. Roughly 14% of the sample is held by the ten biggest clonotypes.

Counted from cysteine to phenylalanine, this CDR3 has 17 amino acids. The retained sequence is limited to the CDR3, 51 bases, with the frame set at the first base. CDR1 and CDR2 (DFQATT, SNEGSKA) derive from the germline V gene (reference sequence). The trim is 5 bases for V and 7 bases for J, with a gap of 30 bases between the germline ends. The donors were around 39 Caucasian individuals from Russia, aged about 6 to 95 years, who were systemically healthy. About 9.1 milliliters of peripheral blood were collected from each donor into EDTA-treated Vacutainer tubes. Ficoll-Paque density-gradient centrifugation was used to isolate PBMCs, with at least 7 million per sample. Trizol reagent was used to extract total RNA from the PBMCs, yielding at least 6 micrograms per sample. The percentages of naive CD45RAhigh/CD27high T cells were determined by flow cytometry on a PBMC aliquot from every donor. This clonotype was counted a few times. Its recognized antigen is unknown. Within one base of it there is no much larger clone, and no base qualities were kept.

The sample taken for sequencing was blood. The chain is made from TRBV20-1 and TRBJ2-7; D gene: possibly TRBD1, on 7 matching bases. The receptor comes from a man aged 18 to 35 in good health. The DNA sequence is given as TGCAGTGCTCGGGGGATCAGACAGGGTCTAACTTACAATGAGCAGTACTTC. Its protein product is CSARGIRQGLTYNEQYF.